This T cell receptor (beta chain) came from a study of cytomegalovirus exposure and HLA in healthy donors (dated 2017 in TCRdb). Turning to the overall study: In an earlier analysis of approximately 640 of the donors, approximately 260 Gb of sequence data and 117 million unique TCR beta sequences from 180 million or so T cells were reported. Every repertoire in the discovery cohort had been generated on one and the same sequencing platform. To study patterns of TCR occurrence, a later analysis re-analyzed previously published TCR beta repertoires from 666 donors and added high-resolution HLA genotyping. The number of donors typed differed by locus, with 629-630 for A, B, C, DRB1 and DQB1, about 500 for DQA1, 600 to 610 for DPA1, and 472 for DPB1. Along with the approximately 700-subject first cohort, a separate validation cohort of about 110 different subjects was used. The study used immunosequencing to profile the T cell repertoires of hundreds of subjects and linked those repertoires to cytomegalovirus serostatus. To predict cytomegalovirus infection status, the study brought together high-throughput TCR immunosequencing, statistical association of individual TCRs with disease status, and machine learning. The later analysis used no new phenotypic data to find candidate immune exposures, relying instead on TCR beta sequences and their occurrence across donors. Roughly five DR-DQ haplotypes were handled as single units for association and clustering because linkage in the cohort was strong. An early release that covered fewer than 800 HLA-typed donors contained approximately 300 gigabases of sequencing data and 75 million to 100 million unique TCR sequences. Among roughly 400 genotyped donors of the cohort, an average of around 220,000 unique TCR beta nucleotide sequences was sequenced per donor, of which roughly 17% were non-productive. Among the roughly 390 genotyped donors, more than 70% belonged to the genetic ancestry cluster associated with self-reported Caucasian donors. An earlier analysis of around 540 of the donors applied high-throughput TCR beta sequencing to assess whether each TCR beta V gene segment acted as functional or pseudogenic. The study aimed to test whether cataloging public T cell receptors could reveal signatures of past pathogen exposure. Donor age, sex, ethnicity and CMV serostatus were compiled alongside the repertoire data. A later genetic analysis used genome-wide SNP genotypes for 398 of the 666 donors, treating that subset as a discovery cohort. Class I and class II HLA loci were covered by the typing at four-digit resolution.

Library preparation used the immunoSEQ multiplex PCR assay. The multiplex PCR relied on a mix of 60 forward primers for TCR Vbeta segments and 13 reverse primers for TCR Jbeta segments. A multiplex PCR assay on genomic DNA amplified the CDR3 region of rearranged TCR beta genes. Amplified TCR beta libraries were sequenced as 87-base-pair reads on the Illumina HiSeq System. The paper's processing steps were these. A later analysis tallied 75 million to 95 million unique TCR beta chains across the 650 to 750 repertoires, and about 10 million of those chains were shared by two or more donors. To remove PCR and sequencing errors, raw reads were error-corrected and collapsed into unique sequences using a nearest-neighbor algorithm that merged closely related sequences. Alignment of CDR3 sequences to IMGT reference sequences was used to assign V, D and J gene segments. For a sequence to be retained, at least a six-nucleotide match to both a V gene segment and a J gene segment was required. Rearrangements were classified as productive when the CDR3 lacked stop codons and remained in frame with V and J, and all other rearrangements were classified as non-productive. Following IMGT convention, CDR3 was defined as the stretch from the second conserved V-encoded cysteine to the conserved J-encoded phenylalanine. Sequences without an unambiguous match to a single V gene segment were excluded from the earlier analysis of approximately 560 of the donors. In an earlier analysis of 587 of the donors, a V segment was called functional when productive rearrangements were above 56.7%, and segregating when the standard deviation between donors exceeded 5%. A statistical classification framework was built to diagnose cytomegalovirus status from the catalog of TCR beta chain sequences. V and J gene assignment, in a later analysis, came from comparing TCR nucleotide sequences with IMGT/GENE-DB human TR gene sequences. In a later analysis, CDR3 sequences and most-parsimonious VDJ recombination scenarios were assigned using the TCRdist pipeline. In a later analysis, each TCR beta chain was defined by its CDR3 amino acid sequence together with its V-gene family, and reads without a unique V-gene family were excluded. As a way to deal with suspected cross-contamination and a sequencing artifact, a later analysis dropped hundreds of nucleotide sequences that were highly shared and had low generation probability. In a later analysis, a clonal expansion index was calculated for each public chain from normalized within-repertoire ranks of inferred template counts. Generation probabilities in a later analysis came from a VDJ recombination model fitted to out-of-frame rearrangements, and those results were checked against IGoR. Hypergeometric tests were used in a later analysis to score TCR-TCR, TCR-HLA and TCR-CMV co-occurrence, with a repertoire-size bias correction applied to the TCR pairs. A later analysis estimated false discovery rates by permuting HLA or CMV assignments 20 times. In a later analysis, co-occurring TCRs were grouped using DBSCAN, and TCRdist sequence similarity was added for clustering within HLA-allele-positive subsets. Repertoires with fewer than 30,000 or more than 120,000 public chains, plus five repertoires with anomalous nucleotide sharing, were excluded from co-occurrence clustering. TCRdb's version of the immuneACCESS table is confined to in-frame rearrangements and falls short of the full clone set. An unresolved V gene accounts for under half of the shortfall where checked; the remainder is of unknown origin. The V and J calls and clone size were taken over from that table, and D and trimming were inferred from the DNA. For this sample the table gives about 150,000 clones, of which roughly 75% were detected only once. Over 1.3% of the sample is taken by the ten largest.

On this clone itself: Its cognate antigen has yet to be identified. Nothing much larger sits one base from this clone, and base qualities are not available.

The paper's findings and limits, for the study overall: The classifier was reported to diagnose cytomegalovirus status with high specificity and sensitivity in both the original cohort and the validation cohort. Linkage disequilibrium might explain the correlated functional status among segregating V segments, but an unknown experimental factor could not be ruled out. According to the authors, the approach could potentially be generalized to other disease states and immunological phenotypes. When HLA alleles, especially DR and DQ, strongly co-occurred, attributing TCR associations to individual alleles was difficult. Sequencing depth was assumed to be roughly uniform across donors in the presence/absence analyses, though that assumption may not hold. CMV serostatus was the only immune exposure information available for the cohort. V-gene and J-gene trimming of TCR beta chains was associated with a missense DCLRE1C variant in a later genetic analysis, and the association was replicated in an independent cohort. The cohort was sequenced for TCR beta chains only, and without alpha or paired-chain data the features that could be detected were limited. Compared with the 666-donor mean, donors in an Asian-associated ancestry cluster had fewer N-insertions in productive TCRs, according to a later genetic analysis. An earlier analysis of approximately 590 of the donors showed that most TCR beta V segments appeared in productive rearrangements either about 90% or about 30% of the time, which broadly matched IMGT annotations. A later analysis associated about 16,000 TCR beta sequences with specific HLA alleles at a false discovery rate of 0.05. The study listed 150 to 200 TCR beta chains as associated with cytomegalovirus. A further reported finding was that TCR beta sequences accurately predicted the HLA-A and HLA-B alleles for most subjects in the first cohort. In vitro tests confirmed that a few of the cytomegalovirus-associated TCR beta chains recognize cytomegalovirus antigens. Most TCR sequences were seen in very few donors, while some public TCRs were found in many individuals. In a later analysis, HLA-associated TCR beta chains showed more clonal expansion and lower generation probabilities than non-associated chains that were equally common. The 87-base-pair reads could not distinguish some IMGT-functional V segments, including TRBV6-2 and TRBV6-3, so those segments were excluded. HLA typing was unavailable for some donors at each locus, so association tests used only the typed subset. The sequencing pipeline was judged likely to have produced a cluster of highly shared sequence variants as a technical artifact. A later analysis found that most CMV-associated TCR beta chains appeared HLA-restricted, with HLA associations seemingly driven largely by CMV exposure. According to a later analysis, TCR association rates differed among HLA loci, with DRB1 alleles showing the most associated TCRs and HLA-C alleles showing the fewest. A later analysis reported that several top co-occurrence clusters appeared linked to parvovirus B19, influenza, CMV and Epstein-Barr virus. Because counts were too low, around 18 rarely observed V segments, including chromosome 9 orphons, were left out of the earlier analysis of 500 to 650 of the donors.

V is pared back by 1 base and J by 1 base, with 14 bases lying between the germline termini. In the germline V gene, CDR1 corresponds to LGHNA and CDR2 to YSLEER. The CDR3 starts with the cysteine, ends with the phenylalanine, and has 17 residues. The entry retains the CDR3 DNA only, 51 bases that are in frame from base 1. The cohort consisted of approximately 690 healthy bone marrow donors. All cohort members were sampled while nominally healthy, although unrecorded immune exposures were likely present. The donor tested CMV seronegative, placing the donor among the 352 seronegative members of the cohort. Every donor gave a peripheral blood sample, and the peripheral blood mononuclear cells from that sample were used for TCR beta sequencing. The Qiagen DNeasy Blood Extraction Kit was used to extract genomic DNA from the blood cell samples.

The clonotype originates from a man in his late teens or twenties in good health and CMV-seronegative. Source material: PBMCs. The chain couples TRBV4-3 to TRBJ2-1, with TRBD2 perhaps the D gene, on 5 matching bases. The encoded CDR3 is CASSQGVGIGSYNEQFF. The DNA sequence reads TGCGCCAGCAGCCAAGGGGTCGGGATCGGTTCCTACAATGAGCAGTTCTTC.